This TCR beta chain was profiled in a study of CD8 T cells in Susac syndrome. V was clipped by 6 bases and J by 5 bases, with 2 bases between them. The CDR3 totals 9 residues. Germline V gene sequence: CDR1 ENHRY, CDR2 SYGVKD. Bulk CD8+ and CD4+ cells came from magnetic negative isolation; CD8+ TEMRA by FACS. Reverse transcription of about 0.5 to 1 ug RNA used random hexamers. MiXCR was run by TCRdb on the immunoSEQ multiplex PCR reads, yielding one entry per CDR3 protein. Here the sample spans approximately 74,000 distinct CDR3 sequences, nearly 95% being singletons. The clonotype originates from a human donor with Susac syndrome. The chain combines TRBV10-3 with TRBJ2-7; D not certain. The source material was CD8+ T cells from PBMCs. CDR3 sequence reads: CAIRHEQYF. Written as DNA, the CDR3 is TGTGCCATCAGGCACGAGCAGTACTTC.